This T cell receptor (beta chain) emerged from a study of shared clonotypes between healthy human individuals. Findings and caveats of the study: Several donors shared approximately 5% of their naive CD4 clonotypes. The generation probabilities recorded for non-shared clonotypes fell below those of clonotypes shared by all four donors.

Method: immunoSEQ multiplex PCR; TCRdb's copy keeps in-frame clones and lacks some. In the table there are around 2.1 million clones, about 93% of which are singletons. It was CD45RO-negative cells, positively selected for CCR7, that made up naive CD8 cells, with terminally differentiated effector memory CD45RA+ cells excluded. Every donor was a Caucasian adult from Nashville, Tennessee. On this clone itself: Its matching antigen is unknown.

Germline V gene lookup returns CDR1 SGHTA and CDR2 FQGNSA. This CDR3 is built from 19 residues. Trimming cost V 4 bases and J 4 bases; bases outside gene matches: 13. The sequenced sample consisted of naive CD8+ T cells from PBMCs. This chain connects TRBV7-2 to TRBJ2-2; 12 nucleotides line up with TRBD2. The TCR comes from a man younger than 30 in good health. Some clones in this sample may be carry-over from other donors' samples. CDR3 coding DNA: TGTGCCAGCAGCTCACCCGGACTAGCGGGACCCCTTGTCACCGGGGAGCTGTTTTTT. It is translated as CASSSPGLAGPLVTGELFF.